The 13 T cell receptor beta chains given below trace back to one sample, sequenced in a study of monozygotic twins with cystic fibrosis. The repertoire was sequenced with immunoSEQ multiplex PCR; TCRdb's copy has only in-frame clones and lacks some. The data contain about 23,000 clones, around 98% of them singletons. Sequenced input: blood. Every receptor here comes from a girl under 18 with cystic fibrosis.

This clone was recorded only once. V is TRBV18 and J is TRBJ1-4; D uncertain. V lost 3 bases, J lost 5 bases, and 13 bases lay in between. The germline gives CDR1 KGHSH, CDR2 LQKENI. The CDR3 runs to 15 residues. The CDR3 nucleotides are TGTGCCAGCTCACCGAACGCCCAGATGAATGAAAAACTGTTTTTT. Protein product: CASSPNAQMNEKLFF.

V is TRBV14 and J is TRBJ2-7, with 9 nucleotides matching TRBD1. V lost 3 bases and J lost 7; bases outside the gene matches: 7. This CDR3 region has 14 residues. The V gene's germline CDR1 is SGHDN and CDR2 FVKESK. The CDR3, as DNA: TGTGCCAGCAGCCATCACAGGGGGCCGAGAGAGCAGTACGTC. Translating gives CASSHHRGPREQYV.

As DNA, the CDR3 is TGCAGCGTTGAAGGGTTCAGGGGTACGACAGATACGCAGTATTTT. Encoded protein: CSVEGFRGTTDTQYF. V usage is TRBV29-1 and J usage is TRBJ2-3; maybe TRBD1 (6 bases). Between the trimmed V and J ends, which lost 1 base and 3 bases, there was a span of 14 bases. The CDR3 loop spans 15 amino acids. Germline lookup yields CDR1 SQVTM and CDR2 ANQGSEA.

The rearrangement uses TRBV7-4 and TRBJ2-7; D uncertain. Germline loops: CDR1 SGHVT, CDR2 SQSDAQ. V shed 3 bases and J shed 6 bases, with 21 bases lying between them. This CDR3 has 16 residues. The CDR3 DNA reads as TGTGCCAGCAGCTTTTCCGCAGTTACGGTACATGGCGAGCAGTACGTC. Translating it yields CASSFSAVTVHGEQYV.

This clone was seen a single time. The gene calls are TRBV27 and TRBJ1-1; D is uncertain. Germline V gene sequence: CDR1 MNHEY, CDR2 SMNVEV (reference sequence). V lost 3 bases and J 4 bases, leaving 6 bases between the germline ends. The CDR3 spans 12 residues. CDR3 nucleotide sequence: TGTGCCAGCAGTTTGAAGGGCACTGAAGCTTTCTTT. It encodes CASSLKGTEAFF.

The genes are TRBV18 and TRBJ2-5; 7 bases are a match to TRBD2. Trimming cost V 0 bases and J 5 bases; bases outside gene matches: 6. Per germline, CDR1 KGHSH and CDR2 LQKENI. The CDR3 covers 15 residues. The CDR3 region is CASSPPSGGRETQYF. The CDR3 coding sequence is TGTGCCAGCTCACCACCTTCGGGAGGCCGGGAGACCCAGTACTTC.

The chain combines TRBV7-1 with TRBJ2-7; either TRBD1 or TRBD2 may fit D (5 bases each). TRBV7-1 is designated an ORF whose function remains uncertain. Trimming shortened V by 5 bases and J by 5 bases, and 19 bases separated the two germline ends. The CDR3 has 15 amino acids. CDR3 region: CASSPRDDSLDEQYF. CDR3 in DNA: TGTGCCAGCAGCCCCCGGGACGATTCTCTGGACGAGCAGTACTTC.

This chain connects TRBV5-1 to TRBJ2-3; D unresolved. V gave up 4 bases and J gave up 2 bases, with 2 bases separating them. Germline loops: CDR1 SGHRS, CDR2 YFSETQ. The CDR3 covers 11 residues. The CDR3, as DNA: TGCGCCAGCAGCATCACAGATACGCAGTATTTT. Residues: CASSITDTQYF. Drawing the rest from reference TRBV5-1 and TRBJ2-3, the complete variable domain is KAGVTQTPRYLIKTRGQQVTLSCSPISGHRSVSWYQQTPGQGLQFLFEYFSETQRNKGNFPGRFSGRQFSNSRSEMNVSTLELGDSALYLCASSITDTQYFGPGTRLTVL.

The V and J genes are TRBV11-2 and TRBJ2-3, with 7 bases lining up with TRBD1. J was trimmed by 1 base and V by 1 base; bases with no gene match: 5. The CDR3 has 16 residues. Per germline, CDR1 SGHAT and CDR2 FQNNGV. The CDR3 sequence is CASSLVVQGGTDTQYF. For the CDR3, the DNA is TGTGCCAGCAGCTTAGTCGTCCAGGGGGGCACAGATACGCAGTATTTT.

The chain links TRBV5-1 to TRBJ2-1; 8 nucleotides line up with TRBD2. The V gene end was trimmed by 7 bases and the J gene end by 0 bases; junction bases not matched to a gene: 0. This CDR3 spans 13 amino acids. The germline CDR1 and CDR2 sequences are SGHRS and YFSETQ. CDR3 sequence: CASGTSSYNEQFF. CDR3 coding DNA: TGCGCCAGCGGGACTAGCTCCTACAATGAGCAGTTCTTC. The whole variable domain, remainder taken from reference TRBV5-1 and TRBJ2-1, is KAGVTQTPRYLIKTRGQQVTLSCSPISGHRSVSWYQQTPGQGLQFLFEYFSETQRNKGNFPGRFSGRQFSNSRSEMNVSTLELGDSALYLCASGTSSYNEQFFGPGTRLTVL.

This chain connects TRBV7-2 to TRBJ1-1, with D hard to call. CDR1 is SGHTA and CDR2 is FQGNSA in the germline V gene. CDR3 length equals 14 residues. Deletions cut 3 bases from V and 1 base from J, with 9 bases between. This chain's CDR3 is CASSFYDSNTEAFF. CDR3 DNA: TGTGCCAGCAGCTTTTACGACTCGAACACTGAAGCTTTCTTT.

This chain joins TRBV28 and TRBJ2-5; D ambiguous. Germline CDR1 MDHEN, CDR2 SYDVKM. Deletions cut 1 base from V and 1 base from J, with 7 bases between. The CDR3 is 14 residues long. The DNA of the CDR3 is TGTGCCAGCAGTTTATCTGCAATCCAAGAGACCCAGTACTTC. It translates to CASSLSAIQETQYF.

The J gene is TRBJ1-2, the V gene TRBV9; D unresolved. Germline CDR1 SGDLS, CDR2 YYNGEE. This CDR3 is built from 17 residues. The germline V and J ends were trimmed by 0 bases and 3 bases, with 18 bases remaining between them. The CDR3 DNA sequence: TGTGCCAGCAGCGTAGGTCCCGGGGAAGGGCGGGACTATGGCTACACCTTC. Translation gives CASSVGPGEGRDYGYTF.